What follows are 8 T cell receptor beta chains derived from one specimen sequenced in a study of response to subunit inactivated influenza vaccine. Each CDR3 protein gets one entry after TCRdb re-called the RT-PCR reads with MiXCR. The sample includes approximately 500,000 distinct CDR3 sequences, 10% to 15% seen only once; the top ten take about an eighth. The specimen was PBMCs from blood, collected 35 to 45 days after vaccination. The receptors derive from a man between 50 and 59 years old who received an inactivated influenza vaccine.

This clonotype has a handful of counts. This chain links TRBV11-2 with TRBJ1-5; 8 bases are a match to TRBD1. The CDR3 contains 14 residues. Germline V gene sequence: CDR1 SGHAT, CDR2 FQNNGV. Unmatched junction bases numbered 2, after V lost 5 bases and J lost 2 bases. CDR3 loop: CASSQGAGNQPQHF. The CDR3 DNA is TGTGCCAGCAGCCAGGGGGCTGGCAATCAGCCCCAGCATTTT.

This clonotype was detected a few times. This CDR3 is CASSRTGKGKLFF. DNA for the CDR3: TGTGCCAGCAGTCGGACAGGCAAGGGCAAGCTGTTTTTT. The chain employs TRBV12-3 or TRBV12-4 and TRBJ2-2, with TRBD1 matching over 7 bases. CDR3 length equals 13 residues. V lost 5 bases, J lost 12 bases, and 9 bases stayed unmatched.

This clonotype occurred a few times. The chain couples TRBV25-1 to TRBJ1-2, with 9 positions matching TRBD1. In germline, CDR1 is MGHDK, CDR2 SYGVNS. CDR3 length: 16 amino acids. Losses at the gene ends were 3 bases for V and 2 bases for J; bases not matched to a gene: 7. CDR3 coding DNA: TGTGCCAGCAGTGATGCCAGACAGGGGGGGAACTATGGCTACACCTTC. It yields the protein CASSDARQGGNYGYTF.

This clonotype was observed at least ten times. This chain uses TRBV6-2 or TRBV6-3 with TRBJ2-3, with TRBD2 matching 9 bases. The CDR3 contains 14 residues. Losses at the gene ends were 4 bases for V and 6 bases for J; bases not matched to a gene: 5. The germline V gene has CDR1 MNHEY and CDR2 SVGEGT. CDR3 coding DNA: TGTGCCAGCAGTTCGGGACTAGCTGTGGATACGCAGTATTTT. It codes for CASSSGLAVDTQYF.

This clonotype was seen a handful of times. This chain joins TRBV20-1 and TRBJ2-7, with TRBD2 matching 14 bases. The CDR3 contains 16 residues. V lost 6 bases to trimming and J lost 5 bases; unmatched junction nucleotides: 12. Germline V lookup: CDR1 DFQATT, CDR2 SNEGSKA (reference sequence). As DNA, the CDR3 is TGCAGTGCAACCCGAGGGACTAGCGGGAGATTCGACGAGCAGTACTTC. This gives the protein CSATRGTSGRFDEQYF.

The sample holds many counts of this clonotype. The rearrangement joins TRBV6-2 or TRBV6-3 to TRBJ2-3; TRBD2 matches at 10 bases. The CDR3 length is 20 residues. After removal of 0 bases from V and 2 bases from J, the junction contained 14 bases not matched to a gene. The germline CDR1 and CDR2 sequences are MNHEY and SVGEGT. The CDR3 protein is CASSYSTLAGEGADTDTQYF. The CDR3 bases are TGTGCCAGCAGTTACTCGACGCTAGCGGGAGAGGGGGCGGACACAGATACGCAGTATTTT.

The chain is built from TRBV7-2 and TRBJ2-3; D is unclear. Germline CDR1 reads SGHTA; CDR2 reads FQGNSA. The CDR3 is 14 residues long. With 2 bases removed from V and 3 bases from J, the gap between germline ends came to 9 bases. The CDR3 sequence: CASSLRLGTDTQYF. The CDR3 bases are TGTGCCAGCAGCTTAAGGCTGGGAACAGATACGCAGTATTTT.

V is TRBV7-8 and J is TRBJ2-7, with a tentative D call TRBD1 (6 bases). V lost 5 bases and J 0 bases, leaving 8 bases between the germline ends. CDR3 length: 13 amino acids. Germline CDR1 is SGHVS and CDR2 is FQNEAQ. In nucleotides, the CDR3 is TGTGCCAGCAGCCGGACAGACTCCTACGAGCAGTACTTC. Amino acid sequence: CASSRTDSYEQYF.